One and the same sample provided the 17 T cell receptor beta chains below, sequenced in a study of siplizumab effects on memory and regulatory T cells. Assay used: immunoSEQ multiplex PCR; TCRdb lists only in-frame clones, some missing. Of tens of thousands of clones in the sample, under 98% were seen once. Sequencing was carried out using naive CD4+ T cells sorted from blood. These receptors originate from a human donor in good health.

The V gene is TRBV7-2, the J gene TRBJ1-4; possible D gene TRBD1, 6 bases. The CDR3 runs 15 residues. V was shortened by 5 bases and J by 12 bases, with 22 bases between the two germline ends. Germline CDR1 reads SGHTA; CDR2 reads FQGNSA. CDR3 amino acids: CASSPRGGALVQLFF. The DNA of the CDR3 is TGTGCCAGCAGCCCCCGAGGGGGGGCACTTGTTCAACTGTTTTTT.

V and J are TRBV25-1 and TRBJ1-2; 9 bases map to TRBD1. In germline, CDR1 is MGHDK, CDR2 SYGVNS. The CDR3 loop spans 14 amino acids. After removal of 6 bases from V and 4 bases from J, the junction contained 6 bases not matched to a gene. The CDR3 nucleotides read TGTGCCAGCAGCCTAGGGACAGGGACCTATGGCTACACCTTC. Its protein product is CASSLGTGTYGYTF.

The chain recombines TRBV7-8 with TRBJ2-1; 14 bases map to TRBD2. This CDR3 region has 18 residues. The V and J ends lost 5 bases and 9 bases, in that order; junction bases with no gene match: 15. Germline CDR1 SGHVS, CDR2 FQNEAQ. DNA of the CDR3: TGTGCCAGCAGCCGAACAGGGGCGACTAGCGGGAGGGCCTCTGAGCAGTTCTTC. Protein: CASSRTGATSGRASEQFF.

The chain's CDR3 is CASSASGSGQKYF. CDR3 in DNA: TGTGCCAGCAGTGCGAGCGGGAGTGGCCAGAAGTACTTC. The rearrangement uses TRBV2 and TRBJ2-7, with 8 bases fitting TRBD2. The V gene's germline CDR1 is SNHLY and CDR2 FYNNEI. V was clipped by 4 bases and J by 11 bases; unmatched bases: 10. The CDR3 totals 13 residues. The full variable domain, completed using reference TRBV2 and TRBJ2-7, is EPEVTQTPSHQVTQMGQEVILRCVPISNHLYFYWYRQILGQKVEFLVSFYNNEISEKSEIFDDQFSVERPDGSNFTLKIRSTKLEDSAMYFCASSASGSGQKYFGPGTRLTVT.

The chain is built from TRBV10-2 and TRBJ2-7, with a tentative D call TRBD2 (6 bases). V was pared by 1 base and J by 7 bases, with 8 bases between. Germline CDR1 is WSHSY and CDR2 is SAAADI. CDR3 length equals 12 residues. The DNA for the CDR3 is TGCGCCAGCAGTGAGTTCCGGGGGGAGCAGTACTTC. As protein: CASSEFRGEQYF.

V usage is TRBV27 and J usage is TRBJ1-2, with D unclear. In germline, CDR1 is MNHEY, CDR2 SMNVEV (reference sequence). This CDR3 comprises 14 residues. With 1 base removed from V and 4 bases from J, the gap between germline ends came to 10 bases. CDR3 loop: CASSLYPPLYGYTF. In DNA form, the CDR3 reads TGTGCCAGCAGTTTATATCCCCCTCTCTATGGCTACACCTTC.

The chain has TRBV2 and TRBJ1-3; D gene uncertain. V was shortened by 2 bases and J by 0 bases, with 2 bases between the two germline ends. CDR1 is SNHLY and CDR2 is FYNNEI in the germline V gene. The CDR3 spans 13 residues. CDR3 sequence (DNA): TGTGCCAGCAGTGAAAGCTCTGGAAACACCATATATTTT. Residues: CASSESSGNTIYF. The whole variable domain, filled in from reference TRBV2 and TRBJ1-3, reads EPEVTQTPSHQVTQMGQEVILRCVPISNHLYFYWYRQILGQKVEFLVSFYNNEISEKSEIFDDQFSVERPDGSNFTLKIRSTKLEDSAMYFCASSESSGNTIYFGEGSWLTVV.

The chain recombines TRBV9 with TRBJ1-3, with D tentatively TRBD1 (5 bases). The CDR3 spans 16 residues. Germline V CDR1 and CDR2: SGDLS, YYNGEE. V lost 3 bases to trimming and J lost 1 base, with 14 bases between them. The CDR3 spells CASSASHRTSGNTIYF. In nucleotides, the CDR3 is TGTGCCAGCAGCGCATCTCACAGGACGTCTGGAAACACCATATATTTT.

Regarding this clone: The same CDR3 can be traced to other DNA sequences in this sample. The rearrangement uses TRBV18 and TRBJ2-2, with 7 nucleotides matching TRBD1. V trimming: 6 bases; J trimming: 0 bases; junction bases outside the gene matches: 4. The CDR3 sequence is 15 residues long. In germline, CDR1 is KGHSH, CDR2 LQKENI. The CDR3 bases are TGTGCCAGCTCGGCCGGGACAGCGAACACCGGGGAGCTGTTTTTT. As protein: CASSAGTANTGELFF.

This chain links TRBV5-8 with TRBJ2-1; 11 bases align to TRBD2. The CDR3 length is 18 residues. CDR1 is SGHTS and CDR2 is YDEGEE in the germline V gene. With 1 base clipped from V and 2 bases from J, the junction kept 8 bases outside the gene matches. CDR3 protein: CASSLMLLAGGTYNEQFF. Here the CDR3 DNA reads TGTGCCAGCAGCTTGATGCTCCTAGCGGGAGGCACCTACAATGAGCAGTTCTTC.

The V call is TRBV4-2, the J call TRBJ2-7; D gene unclear. In germline, CDR1 is LGHNA, CDR2 YNFKEQ. Trimming stripped 5 bases from V and 3 bases from J, with 5 bases between. This CDR3 comprises 11 residues. The CDR3 loop reads CASSSYYEQYF. In DNA form, the CDR3 reads TGTGCCAGCAGCTCCTACTACGAGCAGTACTTC.

The chain uses TRBV30 and TRBJ2-1; 13 bases fit TRBD2. Losses at the gene ends were 5 bases for V and 9 bases for J; bases not matched to a gene: 19. CDR1 and CDR2 from the germline V gene are GTSNPN and SVGIG (reference sequence). The CDR3 loop spans 18 amino acids. The CDR3, as DNA: TGTGCCTGGGCTTTCGACAGGGGAAGGACTAGCGGGAGACCTGAGCAGTTCTTC. This gives the protein CAWAFDRGRTSGRPEQFF.

The chain employs TRBV21-1 and TRBJ1-1. TRBV21-1 is assigned pseudogene status. The CDR3 extends over 12 amino acids. The CDR3 coding sequence is TGTGCCAGCCCGGGGGGGGGCACTGAAGCTTTCTTT. It specifies CASPGGGTEAFF.

The chain links TRBV5-1 to TRBJ2-7, with D tentatively TRBD1 or TRBD2 (7 bases each). CDR1 is SGHRS and CDR2 is YFSETQ in the germline V gene. V was clipped by 4 bases and J by 2 bases, with 22 bases between them. The length of the CDR3 is 17 residues. The CDR3 here is CASSPYTNRGGTYEQYF. Written as DNA, the CDR3 is TGCGCCAGCAGCCCTTACACGAACAGGGGAGGGACCTACGAGCAGTACTTC.

This chain links TRBV7-2 with TRBJ1-3; tentative D call: TRBD1 (6 bases). This CDR3 comprises 14 residues. Trimming removed 5 bases from V and 4 bases from J, with 12 bases in between. In germline, CDR1 is SGHTA, CDR2 FQGNSA. This chain's CDR3 is CASSNRVRGNTIYF. The CDR3 DNA sequence: TGTGCCAGCAGCAACAGGGTCCGGGGAAACACCATATATTTT.

The V and J genes are TRBV14 and TRBJ2-5, with D perhaps TRBD2 (6 bases). This CDR3 is 15 amino acids long. In germline, CDR1 is SGHDN, CDR2 FVKESK. The V end was cut by 2 bases, the J end by 5 bases, with 15 bases between. The CDR3 is CASSQITGVGETQYF. The CDR3 DNA follows: TGTGCCAGCAGCCAAATTACGGGAGTTGGTGAGACCCAGTACTTC.

This chain links TRBV7-6 with TRBJ1-3; D is possibly TRBD1 (6 bases). This CDR3 has 16 amino acids. Germline V gene sequence: CDR1 SGHVS, CDR2 FNYEAQ. V lost 4 bases and J lost 0, with 13 bases in between. The CDR3 coding sequence is TGTGCCAGCAGCTCACGACAGGACCCCTCTGGAAACACCATATATTTT. Protein sequence: CASSSRQDPSGNTIYF.